A single sample is the source of the 20 T cell receptor beta chains below, sequenced in a study of T-cell reconstitution after alpha-beta-depleted transplantation in children. Unique molecular identifiers were used to barcode this TCRbeta library. Using its own MiXCR run on the PCR reads, TCRdb lists one record per CDR3 protein. The sample has a few hundred thousand distinct CDR3 sequences; about 14% are singletons. The sequenced sample was PBMCs, obtained from the stem cell graft. The receptors come from a human donor who donated a stem cell graft to a child with Fanconi anemia.

V usage is TRBV11-2 and J usage is TRBJ2-1, with 8 bases lining up with TRBD1. Germline V gene lookup returns CDR1 SGHAT and CDR2 FQNNGV. Trimming took 5 bases from V and 4 from J; bases not matched to a gene: 7. The CDR3 length is 15 residues. The DNA of the CDR3 is TGTGCCAGCAGCGACGGACAGGGACGATACAATGAGCAGTTCTTC. Translated: CASSDGQGRYNEQFF. Full variable domain (rest looked up from reference TRBV11-2 and TRBJ2-1): EAGVAQSPRYKIIEKRQSVAFWCNPISGHATLYWYQQILGQGPKLLIQFQNNGVVDDSQLPKDRFSAERLKGVDSTLKIQPAKLEDSAVYLCASSDGQGRYNEQFFGPGTRLTVL.

This clonotype was seen ten or more times. The chain links TRBV12-3 or TRBV12-4 to TRBJ2-2; D uncertain. V gave up 8 bases and J gave up 4 bases, with 11 bases separating them. CDR3 size: 13 residues. CDR3 residues: CASQERATGELFF. Here the CDR3 DNA reads TGTGCCAGCCAAGAGCGCGCCACCGGGGAGCTGTTTTTT.

This clonotype was detected only a few times. The chain carries TRBV5-6 and TRBJ1-5, with 9 bases fitting TRBD1. CDR1 is SGHDT and CDR2 is YYEEEE in the germline V gene. The V gene end was trimmed by 3 bases and the J gene end by 6 bases; junction bases not matched to a gene: 13. The CDR3 is 17 residues long. In DNA form, the CDR3 reads TGTGCCAGCAGCTCTAAACTAACAGGGGGCAGGGGTCAGCCCCAGCATTTT. Protein product: CASSSKLTGGRGQPQHF.

The V and J genes are TRBV20-1 and TRBJ2-1; 7 bases map to TRBD1. From germline, CDR1 is DFQATT and CDR2 SNEGSKA (reference sequence). Trimming removed 4 bases from V and 0 bases from J; junction bases left unmatched: 3. The CDR3 has 14 residues. CDR3 sequence: CSATGGFSYNEQFF. CDR3 DNA: TGCAGTGCTACAGGGGGTTTCTCCTACAATGAGCAGTTCTTC.

The J gene is TRBJ1-1, the V gene TRBV11-2, with D uncertain. CDR3 length: 16 amino acids. V was pared by 3 bases and J by 1 base, with 15 bases between. CDR1 is SGHAT, CDR2 FQNNGV, per germline. The CDR3 sequence: CASSFEVSRPNTEAFF. The CDR3 bases are TGTGCCAGCAGCTTCGAGGTGTCGAGGCCGAACACTGAAGCTTTCTTT.

Notes on this clonotype: Sequence at one end of the junction differs from germline and may be a read error. The chain employs TRBV5-1 and TRBJ2-1; tentatively, D is TRBD2 (6 bases). The CDR3 is 14 residues long. The germline V gene encodes CDR1 SGHRS and CDR2 YFSETQ. As DNA, the CDR3 is TGCGCCAGCAGTTTGGATGGGACTTGGAATGAGCAGTTCTTC. It is translated as CASSLDGTWNEQFF.

This clonotype was observed a handful of times. The V call is TRBV12-3 or TRBV12-4, the J call TRBJ2-5, with D hard to call. The V end lost 7 bases, the J end lost 2 bases, and 11 bases lay between the germline ends. This CDR3 spans 13 amino acids. The CDR3 DNA is TGTGCCAGCAAGGGTGGTATTCAAGAGACCCAGTACTTC. Protein: CASKGGIQETQYF.

The chain carries TRBV25-1 and TRBJ1-3; 7 positions agree with TRBD1. The V gene's germline CDR1 is MGHDK and CDR2 SYGVNS. V was pared by 4 bases and J by 2 bases, with 11 bases of the junction left unmatched. There are 17 residues in the CDR3. Here the CDR3 reads CASSGGTGTETGNTIYF. The CDR3 DNA follows: TGTGCCAGCAGTGGGGGGACGGGGACAGAGACTGGAAACACCATATATTTT.

This clonotype was detected a few times. The rearrangement uses TRBV7-9 and TRBJ1-2, with D possibly matching TRBD1 (5 bases). Germline CDR1 and CDR2: SEHNR and FQNEAQ (reference sequence). With 2 bases removed from V and 5 bases from J, the gap between germline ends came to 15 bases. The length of the CDR3 is 15 residues. The DNA for the CDR3 is TGTGCCAGCAGCTTAAGCGGCAGGGAGGGGTATGGCTACACCTTC. Translation gives CASSLSGREGYGYTF.

The rearrangement links TRBV6-2 or TRBV6-3 to TRBJ1-1; D is ambiguous. The CDR3 runs 13 residues. V lost 6 bases and J 3 bases, leaving 11 bases between the germline ends. The germline V gene has CDR1 MNHEY and CDR2 SVGEGT. The CDR3 is CASSLVRHTEAFF. CDR3 nucleotide sequence: TGTGCCAGCAGCCTCGTACGGCACACTGAAGCTTTCTTT.

This clonotype was found many times. The V gene is TRBV29-1, the J gene TRBJ2-3; possible D gene TRBD2, 5 bases. Looked up from germline, CDR1 is SQVTM and CDR2 is ANQGSEA. V was cut by 0 bases and J by 3 bases, with 13 bases left in between. The CDR3 covers 15 residues. CDR3 bases: TGCAGCGTTGAAGATATGAGCGGTTGGACAGATACGCAGTATTTT. Its translation: CSVEDMSGWTDTQYF.

This clonotype was observed a handful of times. V gene TRBV3-1 combines with J gene TRBJ1-1, with 7 positions matching TRBD1. CDR1 is LGHDT, CDR2 YNNKEL, per germline (reference sequence). The CDR3 has 13 amino acids. Trimming took 7 bases from V and 3 from J; bases not matched to a gene: 5. CDR3 residues: CASTQGEYTEAFF. The CDR3 DNA reads TGTGCCAGCACCCAGGGGGAGTACACTGAAGCTTTCTTT. Supplemented by reference TRBV3-1 and TRBJ1-1, the full variable domain reads DTAVSQTPKYLVTQMGNDKSIKCEQNLGHDTMYWYKQDSKKFLKIMFSYNNKELIINETVPNRFSPKSPDKAHLNLHINSLELGDSAVYFCASTQGEYTEAFFGQGTRLTVV.

This clonotype was counted between two and nine times. V is TRBV2 and J is TRBJ2-2; the D is unclear. The CDR3 is 17 residues long. From germline, CDR1 is SNHLY and CDR2 FYNNEI. Trimming removed 4 bases from V and 3 bases from J, with 18 bases in between. The CDR3 sequence is CASSGPRIGLDTGELFF. The CDR3 DNA is TGTGCCAGCAGTGGACCGAGGATTGGTTTGGACACCGGGGAGCTGTTTTTT.

This clonotype has just a few counts. J is TRBJ2-5 and V is TRBV29-1; 9 positions match TRBD2. The CDR3 length is 14 residues. The trim removed 8 bases at V and 3 bases at J, leaving 10 bases unmatched. Germline CDR1 SQVTM, CDR2 ANQGSEA. CDR3 residues: CSSYRLAEKETQYF. DNA for the CDR3: TGCAGCTCCTACCGACTAGCGGAAAAAGAGACCCAGTACTTC.

This clonotype was seen a handful of times. The chain is built from TRBV7-2 and TRBJ1-6; no clear D. The CDR3 is made up of 14 amino acids. CDR1 is SGHTA, CDR2 FQGNSA, per germline. Trimming removed 2 bases at V and 4 bases at J, with 6 bases between. The CDR3 sequence is CASSLTRYNSPLHF. CDR3 bases: TGTGCCAGCAGCTTAACCAGATATAATTCACCCCTCCACTTT.

This clonotype was detected a few times. The J gene is TRBJ2-5, the V gene TRBV5-1, with 7 bases aligning to TRBD2. Per germline, CDR1 SGHRS and CDR2 YFSETQ. CDR3 length equals 15 residues. The trim removed 2 bases at V and 2 bases at J, leaving 6 bases unmatched. The CDR3 region has the DNA TGCGCCAGCAGCTTAGGGGACTATTTACAAGAGACCCAGTACTTC. Its translation is CASSLGDYLQETQYF.

The chain has TRBV4-3 and TRBJ2-2, with TRBD1 identical over 8 bases. Per germline, CDR1 LGHNA and CDR2 YSLEER. The CDR3 totals 15 residues. The junction had 5 bases not matched to a gene; V was cut back by 4 bases and J by 4 bases. CDR3 nucleotides: TGCGCCAGCAGCCCTGCCGGGACAGGCACCGGGGAGCTGTTTTTT. This encodes CASSPAGTGTGELFF.

This clonotype was seen at least ten times. V is TRBV7-9 and J is TRBJ2-1, with 7 bases aligning to TRBD2. The CDR3 runs 12 residues. CDR1 is SEHNR, CDR2 FQNEAQ, per germline (reference sequence). V lost 5 bases, J lost 5 bases, and 0 bases stayed unmatched. The CDR3 sequence is CASSRGDNEQFF. The CDR3 region has the DNA TGTGCCAGCAGCCGGGGGGACAATGAGCAGTTCTTC.

This clonotype has a handful of counts. V and J are TRBV2 and TRBJ2-5; TRBD2 matches at 12 bases. The CDR3 runs to 15 residues. The V and J ends lost 5 bases and 4 bases, in that order; junction bases with no gene match: 5. Germline CDR1 SNHLY, CDR2 FYNNEI. The CDR3, as DNA: TGTGCCAGCAGTCCCTCTAGCGGGGGGGGAGAGACCCAGTACTTC. Translated: CASSPSSGGGETQYF.

This clonotype turned up a few times. This sequence joins TRBV5-1 and TRBJ1-2, with a possible D match to TRBD1 (6 bases). V was cut by 0 bases and J by 6 bases, with 12 bases left in between. CDR1 is SGHRS, CDR2 YFSETQ, per germline. The CDR3 has 14 amino acids. CDR3 nucleotides: TGCGCCAGCAGCTTGGAGGGGGGCGAAGATGGCTACACCTTC. Encoded protein: CASSLEGGEDGYTF.